One and the same sample provided the 13 T cell receptor beta chains below, sequenced in a study of blood T cell repertoires in COVID-19. Libraries were prepared by immunoSEQ multiplex PCR; TCRdb keeps only in-frame clonotypes and omits some of them. The table lists a few hundred thousand clones, approximately 86% of them singletons. The specimen sequenced was PBMCs or T cells enriched from blood (not recorded which). All receptors come from a woman aged 60-75 years who had recovered from COVID-19.

The rearrangement uses TRBV7-9 and TRBJ2-6; D is uncertain. CDR1 and CDR2 from the germline V gene are SEHNR and FQNEAQ (reference sequence). V dropped 3 bases and J dropped 2 bases, with 11 bases sitting between them. The CDR3 runs 16 residues. CDR3 coding DNA: TGTGCCAGCAGCTTTATCTCCCAGGCTGGGGCCAACGTCCTGACTTTC. Translating gives CASSFISQAGANVLTF. Filled out from reference TRBV7-9 and TRBJ2-6, the complete variable domain reads DTGVSQNPRHKITKRGQNVTFRCDPISEHNRLYWYRQTLGQGPEFLTYFQNEAQLEKSRLLSDRFSAERPKGSFSTLEIQRTEQGDSAMYLCASSFISQAGANVLTFGAGSRLTVL.

This chain uses TRBV24-1 with TRBJ1-1; TRBD1 matches at 9 bases. Germline V CDR1 and CDR2: KGHDR, SFDVKD. The CDR3 length is 16 residues. V lost 4 bases, J lost 4 bases, and 9 bases stayed unmatched. CDR3 in DNA: TGTGCCACCAGTGACAAACTAGAACAGGGGGCCACTGAAGCTTTCTTT. Translated: CATSDKLEQGATEAFF.

Details on this clone: Other DNA sequences from this sample encode an identical CDR3 as well. J is TRBJ1-2 and V is TRBV11-2; D possibly corresponds to TRBD1 (6 bases). Trimming left V 5 bases short and J 5 bases short, with 18 bases between. CDR3 length equals 15 residues. CDR1 and CDR2 (germline): SGHAT, FQNNGV. CDR3 in amino acids: CASSAVGGPPYGYTF. The CDR3 DNA reads TGTGCCAGCAGCGCAGTAGGGGGACCACCTTATGGCTACACCTTC.

The CDR3 nucleotides are TGTGCCAGCTCACCGCAGGGGGCGTATGGCTACACCTTC. It encodes CASSPQGAYGYTF. The chain links TRBV18 to TRBJ1-2, with 8 nucleotides matching TRBD1. The CDR3 consists of 13 residues. Per germline, CDR1 KGHSH and CDR2 LQKENI. Trimming took 3 bases from V and 5 from J; bases not matched to a gene: 2. The full variable domain, rest sourced from reference TRBV18 and TRBJ1-2, is NAGVMQNPRHLVRRRGQEARLRCSPMKGHSHVYWYRQLPEEGLKFMVYLQKENIIDESGMPKERFSAEFPKEGPSILRIQQVVRGDSAAYFCASSPQGAYGYTFGSGTRLTVV.

V and J are TRBV18 and TRBJ2-7, with D tentatively TRBD1 (5 bases). The CDR3 loop spans 16 amino acids. Trimming shortened V by 6 bases and J by 6 bases, and 24 bases separated the two germline ends. In germline, CDR1 is KGHSH, CDR2 LQKENI. CDR3 sequence (DNA): TGTGCCAGCTCCCCCGGTCTAGGAGATAAAAGGGGCGAGCAGTACGTC. Amino acid sequence: CASSPGLGDKRGEQYV.

The chain carries TRBV5-1 and TRBJ1-2; TRBD1 agrees at 8 bases. V dropped 4 bases and J dropped 2; count of bases not matched to a gene: 7. This CDR3 comprises 15 residues. Germline CDR1 and CDR2: SGHRS and YFSETQ. CDR3 loop: CASSTATGDNYGYTF. CDR3 bases: TGCGCCAGCAGCACCGCGACAGGGGACAACTATGGCTACACCTTC.

This chain uses TRBV5-1 with TRBJ2-4, with D possibly matching TRBD1 (6 bases). Germline V CDR1 and CDR2: SGHRS, YFSETQ. V was trimmed by 1 base and J by 0 bases, leaving 14 bases between them. CDR3 size: 17 residues. For the CDR3, the DNA is TGCGCCAGCAGCTTGCGCACAGGGTCAATAGCCAAAAACATTCAGTACTTC. It translates to CASSLRTGSIAKNIQYF.

In this sample, this clone turned up once. This sequence joins TRBV5-4 and TRBJ2-5; tentative D call: TRBD1 (8 bases). This CDR3 comprises 15 residues. V was cut by 2 bases and J by 3 bases, with 14 bases left in between. CDR1 is SGHNT, CDR2 YYREEE, per germline (reference sequence). This CDR3 is CASSLTGGVKETQYF. The CDR3 DNA is TGTGCCAGCAGCTTAACAGGGGGGGTAAAAGAGACCCAGTACTTC.

This clone was seen only a few times. The chain combines TRBV4-2 with TRBJ1-4; perhaps TRBD1 as D (6 bases). V lost 2 bases and J 0 bases, leaving 10 bases between the germline ends. The CDR3 has 16 residues. Germline loops: CDR1 LGHNA, CDR2 YNFKEQ. The CDR3 DNA reads TGTGCCAGCAGCCAACCGGACAGATCAACTAATGAAAAACTGTTTTTT. Amino acids: CASSQPDRSTNEKLFF.

A word on this clone: A much larger clone differs by one base, so this may be a read error. The chain uses TRBV3-1 (or the pseudogene TRBV3-2) and TRBJ1-3; D remains unclear. The CDR3 spans 16 residues. Trimming stripped 1 base from V and 6 bases from J, with 16 bases between. Per the germline V gene, CDR1 is LGHDT and CDR2 is YNNKEL (reference sequence). CDR3 bases: TGTGCCAGCAGCCAAGTTTGGCGGGGAATAATAAACACCATATATTTT. Its translation is CASSQVWRGIINTIYF.

In its sample, this clone was seen a few times. This chain connects TRBV7-7 to TRBJ1-5; D unresolved. The CDR3 has 15 amino acids. Germline values: CDR1 SSHAT, CDR2 FNYEAQ (reference sequence). Trimming removed 1 base from V and 5 bases from J, with 12 bases in between. The CDR3 coding sequence is TGTGCCAGCAGCTTAGGAAGAACGGCGGATCAGCCCCAGCATTTT. This encodes CASSLGRTADQPQHF.

This clone was detected only a few times. J is TRBJ2-5 and V is TRBV5-4, with 8 bases that match TRBD1. Germline V lookup: CDR1 SGHNT, CDR2 YYREEE (reference sequence). This CDR3 region has 16 residues. The V and J ends lost 3 bases and 1 base, in that order; junction bases with no gene match: 8. CDR3 in amino acids: CASSSGGQGFQETQYF. The CDR3 DNA is TGTGCCAGCAGCTCAGGAGGACAGGGCTTCCAAGAGACCCAGTACTTC.

CDR3 bases: TGTGCCAGCAGCCAGGAACCGGGACTCCTCACAGATACGCAGTATTTT. This codes for CASSQEPGLLTDTQYF. This rearrangement joins TRBV4-2 to TRBJ2-3; possible D gene TRBD2, 6 bases. Trimming removed 3 bases at V and 2 bases at J, with 15 bases between. CDR3 length: 16 residues. Germline V lookup: CDR1 LGHNA, CDR2 YNFKEQ.